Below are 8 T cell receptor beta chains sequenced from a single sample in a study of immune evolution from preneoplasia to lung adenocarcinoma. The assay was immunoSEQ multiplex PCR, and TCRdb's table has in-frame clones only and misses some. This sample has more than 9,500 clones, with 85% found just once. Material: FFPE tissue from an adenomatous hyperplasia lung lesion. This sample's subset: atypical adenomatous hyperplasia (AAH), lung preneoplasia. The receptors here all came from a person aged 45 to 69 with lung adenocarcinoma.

CDR3 sequence reads: CASSEGEGIQAFF. The CDR3 bases are TGTGCCAGCAGTGAAGGAGAAGGGATCCAAGCTTTCTTT. The chain links TRBV2 to TRBJ1-1; D unclear. CDR3 length: 13 amino acids. Germline V CDR1 and CDR2: SNHLY, FYNNEI. Trimming removed 1 base from V and 9 bases from J, with 12 bases in between.

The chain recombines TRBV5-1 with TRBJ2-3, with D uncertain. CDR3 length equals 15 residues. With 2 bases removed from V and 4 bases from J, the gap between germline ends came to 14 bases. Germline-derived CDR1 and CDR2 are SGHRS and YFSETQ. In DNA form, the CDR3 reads TGCGCCAGCAGCTTAGACTCGGGCGGCCCAGATACGCAGTATTTT. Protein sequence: CASSLDSGGPDTQYF.

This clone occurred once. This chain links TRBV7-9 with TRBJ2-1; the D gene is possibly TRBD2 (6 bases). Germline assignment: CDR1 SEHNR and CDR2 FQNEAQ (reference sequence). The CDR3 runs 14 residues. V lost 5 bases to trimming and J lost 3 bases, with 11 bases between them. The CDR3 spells CASSRAGSYNEQFF. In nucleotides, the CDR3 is TGTGCCAGCAGCCGCGCGGGGAGCTACAATGAGCAGTTCTTC. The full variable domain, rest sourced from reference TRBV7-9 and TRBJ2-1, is DTGVSQNPRHKITKRGQNVTFRCDPISEHNRLYWYRQTLGQGPEFLTYFQNEAQLEKSRLLSDRFSAERPKGSFSTLEIQRTEQGDSAMYLCASSRAGSYNEQFFGPGTRLTVL.

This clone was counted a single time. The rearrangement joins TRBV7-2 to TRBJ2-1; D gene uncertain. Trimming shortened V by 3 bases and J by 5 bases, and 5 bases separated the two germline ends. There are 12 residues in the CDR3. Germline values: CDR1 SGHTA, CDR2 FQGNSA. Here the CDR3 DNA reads TGTGCCAGCAGCTTTACTGACAATGAGCAGTTCTTC. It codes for CASSFTDNEQFF. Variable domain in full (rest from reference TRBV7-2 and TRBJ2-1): GAGVSQSPSNKVTEKGKDVELRCDPISGHTALYWYRQSLGQGLEFLIYFQGNSAPDKSGLPSDRFSAERTGGSVSTLTIQRTQQEDSAVYLCASSFTDNEQFFGPGTRLTVL.

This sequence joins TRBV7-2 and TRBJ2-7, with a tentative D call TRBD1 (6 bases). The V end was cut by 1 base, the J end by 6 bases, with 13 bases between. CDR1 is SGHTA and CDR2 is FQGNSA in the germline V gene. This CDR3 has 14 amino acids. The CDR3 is CASSLVQGSGEQYF. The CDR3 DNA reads TGTGCCAGCAGCTTAGTTCAGGGGTCTGGCGAGCAGTACTTC.

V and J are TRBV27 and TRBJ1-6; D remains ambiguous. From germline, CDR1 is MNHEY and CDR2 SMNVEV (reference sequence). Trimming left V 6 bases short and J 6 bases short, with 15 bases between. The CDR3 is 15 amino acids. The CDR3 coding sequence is TGTGCCAGCAGAGGACCGGGGAATGTTAATTCACCCCTCCACTTT. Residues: CASRGPGNVNSPLHF.

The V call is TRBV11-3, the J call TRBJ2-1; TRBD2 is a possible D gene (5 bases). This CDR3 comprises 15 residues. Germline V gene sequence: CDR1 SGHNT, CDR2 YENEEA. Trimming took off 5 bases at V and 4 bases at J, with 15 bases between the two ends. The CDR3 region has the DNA TGTGCCAGCAGCCGACCTCGGACTCGTTACAATGAGCAGTTCTTC. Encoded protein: CASSRPRTRYNEQFF.

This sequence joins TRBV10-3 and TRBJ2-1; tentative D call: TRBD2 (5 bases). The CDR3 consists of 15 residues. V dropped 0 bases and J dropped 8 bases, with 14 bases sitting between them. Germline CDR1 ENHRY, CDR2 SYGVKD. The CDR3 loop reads CAISESLGSTHEQFF. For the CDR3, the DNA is TGTGCCATCAGTGAGTCGCTGGGGAGTACACATGAGCAGTTCTTC.